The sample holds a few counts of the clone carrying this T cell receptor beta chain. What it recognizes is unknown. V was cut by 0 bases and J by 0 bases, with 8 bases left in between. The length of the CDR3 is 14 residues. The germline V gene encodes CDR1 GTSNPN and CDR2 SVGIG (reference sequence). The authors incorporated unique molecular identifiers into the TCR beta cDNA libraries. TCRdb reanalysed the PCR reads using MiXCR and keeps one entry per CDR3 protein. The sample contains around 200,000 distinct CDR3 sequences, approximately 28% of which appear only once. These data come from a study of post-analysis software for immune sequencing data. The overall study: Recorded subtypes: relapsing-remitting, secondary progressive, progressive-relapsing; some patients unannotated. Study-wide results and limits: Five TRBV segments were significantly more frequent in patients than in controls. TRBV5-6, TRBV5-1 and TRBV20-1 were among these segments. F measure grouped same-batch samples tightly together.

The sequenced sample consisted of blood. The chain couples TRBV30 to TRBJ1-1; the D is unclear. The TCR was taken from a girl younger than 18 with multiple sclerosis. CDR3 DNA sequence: TGTGCCTGGAGTGTATTACCCATGAACACTGAAGCTTTCTTT. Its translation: CAWSVLPMNTEAFF.